This T cell receptor (beta chain) was found in a study of blood T cell repertoires in COVID-19. For the study at large: There were acute and convalescent COVID-19 samples, and they came from the United States, Italy and Spain.

The CDR3 spans 16 residues. The V and J ends lost 4 bases and 5 bases, in that order; junction bases with no gene match: 9. Germline CDR1 SGHDT, CDR2 YYEEEE. Per the authors' pipeline: It was from reference gene primer amplification that nucleated cell counts were estimated. Data came from immunoSEQ multiplex PCR; TCRdb stores just in-frame clones and leaves some out. The D gene and trimming were derived from the DNA, and the V and J assignments and clone size from that table. The sample consists of roughly 180,000 clones, approximately 80% of them appearing once. Participants came from some 26 US areas, aged roughly 18 to 89 years. Cohort 3 recovered donors had two negative PCRs, clearance, or symptom resolution.

This clonotype originated in a man aged 50 or older who had recovered from COVID-19. J is TRBJ2-2 and V is TRBV5-6; 9 bases are a match to TRBD2. The sample consisted of PBMCs or T cells enriched from blood (not recorded which). Here the CDR3 reads CASSPIGGGATGELFF. Written as DNA, the CDR3 is TGTGCCAGCAGCCCGATCGGCGGGGGGGCTACCGGGGAGCTGTTTTTT. Combining the CDR3 with reference TRBV5-6 and TRBJ2-2 gives the whole variable domain DAGVTQSPTHLIKTRGQQVTLRCSPKSGHDTVSWYQQALGQGPQFIFQYYEEEERQRGNFPDRFSGHQFPNYSSELNVNALLLGDSALYLCASSPIGGGATGELFFGEGSRLTVL.